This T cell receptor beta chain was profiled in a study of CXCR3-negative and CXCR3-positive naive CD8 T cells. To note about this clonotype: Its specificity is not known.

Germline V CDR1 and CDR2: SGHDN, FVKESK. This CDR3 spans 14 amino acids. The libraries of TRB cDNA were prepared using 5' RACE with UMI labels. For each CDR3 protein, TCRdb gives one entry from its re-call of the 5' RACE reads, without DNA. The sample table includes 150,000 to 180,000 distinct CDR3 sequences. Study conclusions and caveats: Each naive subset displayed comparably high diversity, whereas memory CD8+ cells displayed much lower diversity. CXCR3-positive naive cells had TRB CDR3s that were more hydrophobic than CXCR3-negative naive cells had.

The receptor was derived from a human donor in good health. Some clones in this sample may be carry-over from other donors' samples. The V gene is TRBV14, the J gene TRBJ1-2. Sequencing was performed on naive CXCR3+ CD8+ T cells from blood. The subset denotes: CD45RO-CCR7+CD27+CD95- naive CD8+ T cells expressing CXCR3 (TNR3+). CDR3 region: CASSQWSSHWGYTF.